This TCR beta chain was captured in a study of cytomegalovirus exposure and HLA in healthy donors. V shed 1 base and J shed 2 bases, with 8 bases lying between them. CDR1 SGHAT and CDR2 FQDESV come from the germline V gene (reference sequence). The CDR3 has 14 amino acids. Primers: 60 Vbeta forward and 13 Jbeta reverse. Using immunoSEQ multiplex PCR, the repertoire was profiled, and TCRdb retains in-frame clones only, with some absent. The data show about 95,000 clones, approximately 80% seen once. The source is a woman in her thirties or forties in good health and CMV-seronegative. The sample comprised PBMCs. This chain uses TRBV11-1 with TRBJ1-1; D might be TRBD1 (6 bases). The DNA for the CDR3 is TGTGCCAGCAGCTTAGTCAGGGGCAACACTGAAGCTTTCTTT. It specifies CASSLVRGNTEAFF.